Following are 13 T cell receptor beta chains from one sample sequenced in a study of CD8+CD57+ T cells in acquired aplastic anemia. Using genomic DNA as the template, TCR beta VDJ and CDR3 profiling was carried out. TCRdb recomputed calls from the reads with MiXCR, one row per CDR3 protein. The sample has 35,000 to 40,000 distinct CDR3 sequences; around 82% are singletons. Material: sorted CD4+, CD8+, or CD8+CD57+ T cells (not recorded which) from PBMCs. The receptors were sampled from a human donor in good health, serving as a control.

The V call is TRBV24-1, the J call TRBJ2-3, with 8 bases that match TRBD2. Germline V gene lookup returns CDR1 KGHDR and CDR2 SFDVKD. V lost 10 bases, J lost 0 bases, and 5 bases stayed unmatched. The CDR3 totals 14 residues. CDR3 residues: CATRASGSTDTQYF. In nucleotides, the CDR3 is TGTGCCACAAGAGCTAGCGGGAGCACAGATACGCAGTATTTT.

The chain recombines TRBV10-3 with TRBJ2-3; D is unresolved. V was cut by 10 bases and J by 3 bases, with 11 bases left in between. This CDR3 is 12 amino acids long. Germline V gives CDR1 ENHRY, CDR2 SYGVKD. CDR3 DNA sequence: TGTGCCACAAGGGTTGGGACAGATACGCAGTATTTT. It encodes CATRVGTDTQYF.

The chain carries TRBV5-1 and TRBJ2-3, with 9 bases identical to TRBD1. V dropped 3 bases and J dropped 2; count of bases not matched to a gene: 1. The CDR3 loop spans 14 amino acids. Germline values: CDR1 SGHRS, CDR2 YFSETQ. This chain's CDR3 is CASSWDRATDTQYF. The CDR3 DNA reads as TGCGCCAGCAGCTGGGACAGGGCCACAGATACGCAGTATTTT.

As regards this clonotype: Since no conserved phenylalanine or tryptophan closes the CDR3, a read error is the likely cause. The genes are TRBV7-9 and TRBJ1-6; D gene uncertain. This CDR3 comprises 14 residues. Germline V lookup: CDR1 SEHNR, CDR2 FQNEAQ (reference sequence). The ends were cut back, 4 bases at V and 10 bases at J, with 14 bases in the middle. The CDR3 sequence is CASSSGSWYSPLHS. The DNA of the CDR3 is TGTGCCAGCAGCTCGGGCAGTTGGTACTCACCCCTCCACTCT.

This clonotype was counted between two and nine times. The chain couples TRBV5-1 to TRBJ2-7, with 10 nucleotides matching TRBD1. The CDR3 is 15 residues long. The J segment lost 7 bases and the V segment lost 3 bases, leaving 10 bases of the junction unmatched. Germline CDR1 reads SGHRS; CDR2 reads YFSETQ. The CDR3 region is CASSSDRGHSPEQYF. CDR3 sequence (DNA): TGCGCCAGCAGCTCCGACAGGGGGCATTCGCCTGAGCAGTACTTC. Together with reference TRBV5-1 and TRBJ2-7, the CDR3 gives the full variable domain: KAGVTQTPRYLIKTRGQQVTLSCSPISGHRSVSWYQQTPGQGLQFLFEYFSETQRNKGNFPGRFSGRQFSNSRSEMNVSTLELGDSALYLCASSSDRGHSPEQYFGPGTRLTVT.

This chain links TRBV7-2 with TRBJ2-7; D is possibly TRBD1 or TRBD2 (6 bases each). Germline assignment: CDR1 SGHTA and CDR2 FQGNSA. CDR3 length: 13 amino acids. Trimming took 1 base from V and 6 from J, leaving 10 bases between them. The CDR3 nucleotides are TGTGCCAGCAGCTTAGTACAGGGAGGCGAGCAGTACTTC. Protein sequence: CASSLVQGGEQYF.

This clonotype was detected ten times or more. The J gene is TRBJ1-1, the V gene TRBV13; the match to TRBD1 covers 8 bases. Germline V gene sequence: CDR1 PRHDT, CDR2 FYEKMQ (reference sequence). After removal of 1 base from V and 1 base from J, the junction contained 8 bases not matched to a gene. This CDR3 has 17 amino acids. The CDR3 here is CASSLEGQGSSNTEAFF. CDR3 nucleotides: TGTGCCAGCAGCTTAGAAGGACAGGGATCCTCGAACACTGAAGCTTTCTTT.

This chain joins TRBV6-4 and TRBJ1-6; tentative D call: TRBD1 (5 bases). The CDR3 contains 15 residues. V shed 3 bases and J shed 5 bases, with 11 bases lying between them. CDR1 and CDR2 (germline): MRHNA, SNTAGT. CDR3 residues: CASSEGGTHNSPLHF. CDR3 in DNA: TGTGCCAGCAGTGAAGGCGGGACTCATAATTCACCCCTCCACTTT.

The rearrangement joins TRBV14 to TRBJ1-2, with D unclear. In germline, CDR1 is SGHDN, CDR2 FVKESK. V lost 3 bases to trimming and J lost 5 bases, with 7 bases between them. CDR3 length: 12 amino acids. The CDR3: CASSQTSYGYTF. The CDR3 DNA sequence: TGTGCCAGCAGCCAGACCAGTTATGGCTACACCTTC. Using reference TRBV14 and TRBJ1-2 for the parts outside the CDR3, the full variable domain is EAGVTQFPSHSVIEKGQTVTLRCDPISGHDNLYWYRRVMGKEIKFLLHFVKESKQDESGMPNNRFLAERTGGTYSTLKVQPAELEDSGVYFCASSQTSYGYTFGSGTRLTVV.

This clonotype was picked up a small number of times. V usage is TRBV20-1 and J usage is TRBJ1-2, with 7 positions matching TRBD1. The CDR3 totals 14 residues. The ends lost 2 bases at V and 3 bases at J; junction bases unmatched: 6. CDR1 is DFQATT and CDR2 is SNEGSKA in the germline V gene (reference sequence). The DNA for the CDR3 is TGCAGTGCTAGACCCACCGACAGGGACTATGGCTACACCTTC. Protein sequence: CSARPTDRDYGYTF.

The chain couples TRBV7-8 to TRBJ2-7; 7 nucleotides align to TRBD1. Germline CDR1 is SGHVS and CDR2 is FQNEAQ. CDR3 length equals 13 residues. V shed 3 bases and J 3 bases; nucleotides not matched to a gene: 2. CDR3 region: CASSFRDSYEQYF. CDR3 coding DNA: TGTGCCAGCAGCTTCCGGGACAGCTACGAGCAGTACTTC.

The DNA for the CDR3 is TGTGCCACCAGTGACGGGAGAGACACTGAAGCTTTCTTT. This sequence encodes CATSDGRDTEAFF. This chain joins TRBV24-1 and TRBJ1-1; D is unresolved. CDR1 and CDR2 (germline): KGHDR, SFDVKD. This CDR3 is built from 13 residues. V lost 4 bases and J 3 bases, leaving 8 bases between the germline ends.

J is TRBJ2-3 and V is TRBV2; D gene unclear. The V end was cut by 7 bases, the J end by 6 bases, with 11 bases between. The CDR3 totals 12 residues. Per the germline V gene, CDR1 is SNHLY and CDR2 is FYNNEI. In nucleotides, the CDR3 is TGTGCCAGCACCGAACAAGGGGATACGCAGTATTTT. Protein: CASTEQGDTQYF.